This TCR beta chain was captured in a study of beta chain features in type 1 diabetes. Points from the study as a whole: Type 1 diabetes patients had TCRB CDR3s that were shorter (moderately but significantly so) in all four CD4+ subsets.

Investigators reverse transcribed all isolated RNA, so they sequenced expressed TCRB transcripts. Produced via immunoSEQ multiplex PCR; TCRdb's table is partial and in-frame only. Among 40,000 or so clones listed, approximately 68% were seen once. CDR1 SGHDT and CDR2 YYEEEE come from the germline V gene. The CDR3 runs 16 residues. V was trimmed by 6 bases and J by 0 bases, leaving 15 bases between them. Points on this clone: Antigen: not known.

The specimen was Tregs from blood. The V call is TRBV5-6, the J call TRBJ1-4; the D is unclear. This TCR was recovered from a woman under 30 with type 1 diabetes. CDR3 in DNA: TGTGCCAGCAAACCTAGGCGCGGGTCAACTAATGAAAAACTGTTTTTT. Encoded protein: CASKPRRGSTNEKLFF.